These 10 T cell receptor beta chains originate from one sample sequenced in a study of blood T cells in healthy people across ages. Primed by a sample-barcoded 5' primer and a J-beta primer mix, a second PCR proceeded for 7 to 11 cycles. TCRdb recomputed calls from the 5' RACE reads with MiXCR, one row per CDR3 protein. The sample has around 1,600,000 distinct CDR3 sequences, approximately 43% seen once; the top ten hold about 3.8%. Sequenced sample: blood. The receptors originated from a woman aged 18-29 years in good health.

This chain uses TRBV28 with TRBJ1-5, with D hard to call. V lost 6 bases and J lost 5, with 17 bases in between. This CDR3 spans 15 amino acids. Germline CDR1 MDHEN, CDR2 SYDVKM. The CDR3 loop reads CASSRRQDLYQPQHF. Written as DNA, the CDR3 is TGTGCCAGCAGCCGGAGACAAGATCTTTATCAGCCCCAGCATTTT.

This clonotype has more than one count but fewer than ten. J is TRBJ2-1 and V is TRBV27; 11 nucleotides align to TRBD2. With V trimmed by 3 bases and J by 4 bases, 8 bases remained unmatched. Germline CDR1 reads MNHEY; CDR2 reads SMNVEV (reference sequence). The CDR3 spans 17 residues. CDR3 protein: CASSLATSGVNYNEQFF. The DNA for the CDR3 is TGTGCCAGCAGTTTGGCGACTAGCGGGGTGAATTACAATGAGCAGTTCTTC.

V gene TRBV28 combines with J gene TRBJ2-3; D remains ambiguous. Germline CDR1 and CDR2: MDHEN and SYDVKM. This CDR3 is 13 amino acids long. Trimming stripped 8 bases from V and 4 bases from J, with 13 bases between. CDR3: CASGSLIPDTQYF. Written as DNA, the CDR3 is TGTGCCAGCGGGTCTCTCATCCCAGATACGCAGTATTTT.

This clonotype occurred once. This sequence joins TRBV20-1 and TRBJ1-3; D perhaps matches TRBD1 (6 bases). The germline V gene encodes CDR1 DFQATT and CDR2 SNEGSKA (reference sequence). The V end lost 6 bases, the J end lost 3 bases, and 18 bases lay between the germline ends. The CDR3 consists of 15 residues. This CDR3 is CSAWGGGLGGNTIYF. The CDR3 DNA is TGCAGTGCCTGGGGCGGGGGCTTAGGTGGAAACACCATATATTTT.

This clonotype has just a few counts. The J gene is TRBJ2-5, the V gene TRBV7-2, with D perhaps assigned TRBD1 or TRBD2 (6 bases each). The CDR3 length is 15 residues. Germline CDR1 reads SGHTA; CDR2 reads FQGNSA. V lost 6 bases, J lost 4 bases, and 18 bases lay in between. CDR3 DNA: TGTGCCAGCAGAGCCTGGGGCAGGGGAGGAGAGACCCAGTACTTC. As protein: CASRAWGRGGETQYF.

In this sample, this clonotype turned up a few times. CDR3 bases: TGTGCCAGCGACAGCCGATCCGCTAACTATGGCTACACCTTC. Amino acids: CASDSRSANYGYTF. The rearrangement joins TRBV11-2 to TRBJ1-2, with D perhaps matching TRBD1 (5 bases). The CDR3 consists of 14 residues. Germline loops: CDR1 SGHAT, CDR2 FQNNGV. The ends were cut back, 8 bases at V and 0 bases at J, with 13 bases in the middle. The complete variable domain, with remaining parts taken from reference TRBV11-2 and TRBJ1-2, reads EAGVAQSPRYKIIEKRQSVAFWCNPISGHATLYWYQQILGQGPKLLIQFQNNGVVDDSQLPKDRFSAERLKGVDSTLKIQPAKLEDSAVYLCASDSRSANYGYTFGSGTRLTVV.

The chain has TRBV28 and TRBJ2-4; TRBD2 agrees at 10 bases. The V gene end was trimmed by 6 bases and the J gene end by 13 bases; junction bases not matched to a gene: 15. CDR3 length: 15 residues. Germline V gene lookup returns CDR1 MDHEN and CDR2 SYDVKM. The CDR3, as DNA: TGTGCCAGCAGCCCCTACCTAGCGGGAGTGGGGGAGCAGTACTTC. This gives the protein CASSPYLAGVGEQYF.

This clonotype turned up a few times. The chain employs TRBV27 and TRBJ2-7; 10 bases are a match to TRBD1. The CDR3 has 13 amino acids. Germline V gene data show CDR1 as MNHEY and CDR2 as SMNVEV (reference sequence). Trimming took 6 bases from V and 3 from J; bases not matched to a gene: 2. The CDR3, as DNA: TGTGCCAGCAGGGGACAGGGGTTCTACGAGCAGTACTTC. Encoded protein: CASRGQGFYEQYF.

The J gene is TRBJ2-2, the V gene TRBV20-1, with 8 positions matching TRBD1. Per the germline V gene, CDR1 is DFQATT and CDR2 is SNEGSKA (reference sequence). V lost 6 bases to trimming and J lost 5 bases; unmatched junction nucleotides: 8. The CDR3 runs 14 residues. This CDR3 reads CSAAFTGGTGELFF. The DNA for the CDR3 is TGCAGTGCAGCATTCACAGGGGGAACCGGGGAGCTGTTTTTT.

The rearrangement joins TRBV12-5 to TRBJ2-2; TRBD2 matches at 8 bases. The germline gives CDR1 LGHNT, CDR2 FRNRAP. The CDR3 extends over 15 amino acids. The V gene end was trimmed by 6 bases and the J gene end by 7 bases; junction bases not matched to a gene: 10. In DNA, the CDR3 is TGTGCTAGTGGGTTTAGCGGGAAGGACGTCGGGGAGCTGTTTTTT. Protein: CASGFSGKDVGELFF.